The next 29 T cell receptor beta chains were all read from a single sample in a study of T cell responses to AZD1222 COVID-19 vaccine. Assay: immunoSEQ multiplex PCR; the TCRdb copy retains only in-frame clones and omits some. Among 180,000 or so clones, more than 75% were seen once, and the ten largest hold around 26%. Sequencing used peripheral blood, obtained 28 days after the second AZD1222 dose. These receptor sequences come from an adult who received the AZD1222 COVID-19 vaccine.

The count of this clone is one. V usage is TRBV7-2 and J usage is TRBJ2-7; TRBD1 matches 8 bases. CDR1 SGHTA and CDR2 FQGNSA come from the germline V gene. The CDR3 covers 13 residues. The V gene end was trimmed by 5 bases and the J gene end by 7 bases; junction bases not matched to a gene: 7. The CDR3 bases are TGTGCCAGCAGCGTTGACAGGGGAGGAGAGCAGTACTTC. Amino acid sequence: CASSVDRGGEQYF.

This clone was observed once. This CDR3 reads CASSSGDSLDGYTF. The CDR3 coding sequence is TGTGCCAGCAGCTCTGGGGACAGCCTAGACGGCTACACCTTC. The rearrangement links TRBV11-2 to TRBJ1-2, with TRBD1 matching over 7 bases. Germline-derived CDR1 and CDR2 are SGHAT and FQNNGV. J was trimmed by 8 bases and V by 4 bases; bases with no gene match: 10. CDR3 length: 14 residues.

The rearrangement links TRBV6-5 to TRBJ1-4, with unresolved D. V shed 5 bases and J shed 8 bases, with 18 bases lying between them. The CDR3 has 15 amino acids. The germline V gene encodes CDR1 MNHEY and CDR2 SVGAGI. For the CDR3, the DNA is TGTGCCAGCAGTCCCGGTCCAGGTGGCGGAGAAAAACTGTTTTTT. Encoded protein: CASSPGPGGGEKLFF.

This clone is a singleton in its sample. This chain uses TRBV9 with TRBJ2-5; D is unclear. Between the trimmed V and J ends, which lost 0 bases and 5 bases, there was a span of 14 bases. The CDR3 is 15 residues long. Germline V gene sequence: CDR1 SGDLS, CDR2 YYNGEE. The DNA for the CDR3 is TGTGCCAGCAGCGTAGTGGGCAGCCCCGGGGAGACCCAGTACTTC. It translates to CASSVVGSPGETQYF.

The rearrangement uses TRBV27 and TRBJ1-2; 7 positions match TRBD1. The V gene end was trimmed by 0 bases and the J gene end by 2 bases; junction bases not matched to a gene: 3. This CDR3 contains 15 residues. The V gene's germline CDR1 is MNHEY and CDR2 SMNVEV (reference sequence). The chain's CDR3 is CASSLSETGNYGYTF. The CDR3 region has the DNA TGTGCCAGCAGTTTATCGGAGACAGGGAACTATGGCTACACCTTC.

The chain combines TRBV7-9 with TRBJ2-4; D not certain. The length of the CDR3 is 14 residues. V lost 5 bases, J lost 7 bases, and 15 bases lay in between. Germline V gene data show CDR1 as SEHNR and CDR2 as FQNEAQ (reference sequence). The chain's CDR3 is CASSLDELRNIQYF. The CDR3, as DNA: TGTGCCAGCAGCCTGGACGAACTAAGGAACATTCAGTACTTC.

The chain couples TRBV5-5 to TRBJ2-7; a weak D match, TRBD2 (6 bases). This CDR3 has 14 residues. Trimming shortened V by 4 bases and J by 1 base, and 12 bases separated the two germline ends. CDR1 and CDR2 (germline): SGHKS, YYEKEE (reference sequence). The chain's CDR3 is CASSRDRGSYEQYF. The CDR3 bases are TGTGCCAGCAGCAGGGACCGGGGGTCCTACGAGCAGTACTTC. The full variable domain, rest sourced from reference TRBV5-5 and TRBJ2-7, is DAGVTQSPTHLIKTRGQQVTLRCSPISGHKSVSWYQQVLGQGPQFIFQYYEKEERGRGNFPDRFSARQFPNYSSELNVNALLLGDSALYLCASSRDRGSYEQYFGPGTRLTVT.

The chain joins TRBV7-2 to TRBJ1-1; a weak D match, TRBD1 (5 bases). V was trimmed by 5 bases and J by 5 bases, leaving 12 bases between them. CDR3 size: 13 residues. Per the germline V gene, CDR1 is SGHTA and CDR2 is FQGNSA. CDR3 sequence (DNA): TGTGCCAGCAGCACGAGATGGGGGACTGAAGCTTTCTTT. Protein sequence: CASSTRWGTEAFF.

This clone was counted once. The chain recombines TRBV7-3 with TRBJ2-7; 7 nucleotides agree with TRBD2. Unmatched junction bases numbered 10, after V lost 4 bases and J lost 7 bases. Germline-derived CDR1 and CDR2 are SGHTA and FQGTGA. This CDR3 is built from 14 residues. DNA for the CDR3: TGTGCCAGCAGCTCTAGGGAGGGGTTCGGAGAGCAGTACTTC. Translated, it gives CASSSREGFGEQYF.

The chain is built from TRBV5-4 and TRBJ2-5; D might be TRBD1 (5 bases). V was pared by 2 bases and J by 5 bases, with 13 bases between. The CDR3 has 14 amino acids. The V gene's germline CDR1 is SGHNT and CDR2 YYREEE (reference sequence). Here the CDR3 DNA reads TGTGCCAGCAGCTTCATGGGTTCAGGGGAGACCCAGTACTTC. It translates to CASSFMGSGETQYF.

This clone was counted a single time. The chain is built from TRBV7-2 and TRBJ2-7; D tentatively reads TRBD1 or TRBD2 (5 bases each). Germline CDR1 reads SGHTA; CDR2 reads FQGNSA. The CDR3 has 16 amino acids. Trimming took 6 bases from V and 4 from J, leaving 22 bases between them. The CDR3 bases are TGTGCCAGCAGTCTCCCCGGCGGCAGGGACGTATACGAGCAGTACTTC. Amino acids: CASSLPGGRDVYEQYF. Combining the CDR3 with reference TRBV7-2 and TRBJ2-7 gives the whole variable domain GAGVSQSPSNKVTEKGKDVELRCDPISGHTALYWYRQSLGQGLEFLIYFQGNSAPDKSGLPSDRFSAERTGGSVSTLTIQRTQQEDSAVYLCASSLPGGRDVYEQYFGPGTRLTVT.

This chain joins TRBV3-1 (or the pseudogene TRBV3-2) and TRBJ2-1, with TRBD2 matching over 7 bases. The V and J ends lost 2 bases and 8 bases, in that order; junction bases with no gene match: 3. The CDR3 is 13 amino acids. Germline CDR1 is LGHDT and CDR2 is YNNKEL (reference sequence). The CDR3 protein is CASSQRLADEQFF. In DNA form, the CDR3 reads TGTGCCAGCAGCCAAAGACTAGCAGATGAGCAGTTCTTC.

The chain couples TRBV5-1 to TRBJ2-1, with 8 bases matching TRBD1. After removal of 2 bases from V and 4 bases from J, the junction contained 5 bases not matched to a gene. The CDR3 runs to 15 residues. CDR1 SGHRS and CDR2 YFSETQ come from the germline V gene. The CDR3 nucleotides read TGCGCCAGCAGCTTACGTCAGGGGGCTTACAATGAGCAGTTCTTC. This gives the protein CASSLRQGAYNEQFF.

The J gene is TRBJ2-3, the V gene TRBV6-5, with D unresolved. This CDR3 contains 14 residues. Germline CDR1 MNHEY, CDR2 SVGAGI. V lost 5 bases to trimming and J lost 8 bases, with 17 bases between them. CDR3 loop: CASSRLGLEATQYF. The CDR3 nucleotides are TGTGCCAGCAGTCGCCTCGGGCTAGAGGCTACGCAGTATTTT.

This clone appeared a few times. The chain joins TRBV5-8 to TRBJ2-1; the D is unclear. CDR1 SGHTS and CDR2 YDEGEE come from the germline V gene. Trimming removed 9 bases from V and 0 bases from J, with 16 bases in between. This CDR3 region has 15 residues. The CDR3 loop reads CATLKDGSSYNEQFF. The CDR3 DNA reads as TGTGCCACCTTGAAGGACGGCAGCTCCTACAATGAGCAGTTCTTC.

V gene TRBV3-1 (or the pseudogene TRBV3-2) combines with J gene TRBJ2-7; D perhaps matches TRBD2 (6 bases). This CDR3 region has 14 residues. CDR1 is LGHDT and CDR2 is YNNKEL in the germline V gene (reference sequence). The V end lost 1 base, the J end lost 3 bases, and 10 bases lay between the germline ends. The CDR3 loop reads CASSQGLANYEQYF. CDR3 coding DNA: TGTGCCAGCAGCCAAGGGCTAGCGAACTACGAGCAGTACTTC.

V gene TRBV7-9 combines with J gene TRBJ2-5, with TRBD2 matching 7 bases. Per germline, CDR1 SEHNR and CDR2 FQNEAQ (reference sequence). CDR3 size: 16 residues. The V segment lost 4 bases and the J segment 5 bases; nucleotides outside the gene matches: 13. CDR3 coding DNA: TGTGCCAGCAGCTCCCCACGGGGGGAATTTTGGGAGACCCAGTACTTC. Its translation is CASSSPRGEFWETQYF.

The J gene is TRBJ2-5, the V gene TRBV3-1 (or the pseudogene TRBV3-2), with D unclear. Trimming took 2 bases from V and 4 from J, leaving 20 bases between them. Germline assignment: CDR1 LGHDT and CDR2 YNNKEL (reference sequence). This CDR3 is built from 17 residues. The CDR3 protein is CASSQNLLDASGETQYF. CDR3 nucleotides: TGTGCCAGCAGCCAAAACCTATTGGACGCAAGTGGAGAGACCCAGTACTTC.

The CDR3 sequence is CASRDTDSYEQYF. The CDR3 region has the DNA TGTGCCAGTAGGGATACCGATTCCTACGAGCAGTACTTC. The V gene is TRBV19, the J gene TRBJ2-7; D is unresolved. V gave up 6 bases and J gave up 1 base, with 10 bases separating them. Germline V gene data show CDR1 as LNHDA and CDR2 as SQIVND (reference sequence). CDR3 length equals 13 residues.

In DNA form, the CDR3 reads TGTGCCAGCAGCTTAGAGCACGGCGCGGTGGGGACTGAAGCTTTCTTT. This gives the protein CASSLEHGAVGTEAFF. The rearrangement uses TRBV7-2 and TRBJ1-1; D remains unclear. The V gene's germline CDR1 is SGHTA and CDR2 FQGNSA. Trimming cost V 1 base and J 5 bases, with 17 bases left between them. The CDR3 spans 16 residues.

The rearrangement joins TRBV23-1 to TRBJ2-7, with D possibly being TRBD2 (6 bases). TRBV23-1 is flagged as an ORF with uncertain function. The CDR3 has 14 residues. Trimming left V 1 base short and J 7 bases short, with 14 bases between. Here the CDR3 DNA reads TGCGCCAGCAGTCAATGTCTACCGCGGGAAGAGCAGTACTTC. Translation gives CASSQCLPREEQYF.

The DNA of the CDR3 is TGCGCCAGCAGCTTGGCAGGGGCCCTCTACGAGCAGTACTTC. The encoded protein is CASSLAGALYEQYF. J is TRBJ2-7 and V is TRBV5-1; possibly TRBD1 for D (6 bases). This CDR3 is 14 amino acids long. Germline CDR1 and CDR2: SGHRS and YFSETQ. V was pared by 0 bases and J by 3 bases, with 10 bases between.

The rearrangement links TRBV3-1 (or the pseudogene TRBV3-2) to TRBJ2-6; D call uncertain. The length of the CDR3 is 13 residues. The germline V and J ends were trimmed by 1 base and 4 bases, with 2 bases remaining between them. Germline CDR1 and CDR2: LGHDT and YNNKEL (reference sequence). The DNA of the CDR3 is TGTGCCAGCAGCCAAGCCGGGGCCAACGTCCTGACTTTC. This codes for CASSQAGANVLTF.

The V and J genes are TRBV28 and TRBJ2-7, with D possibly being TRBD1 (5 bases). The ends were cut back, 6 bases at V and 6 bases at J, with 18 bases in the middle. The germline V gene encodes CDR1 MDHEN and CDR2 SYDVKM. The CDR3 has 14 residues. The DNA for the CDR3 is TGTGCCAGCAGCGCCAGGGCCAGTCGGAGCGAGCAGTACTTC. It is translated as CASSARASRSEQYF.

This clone occurred a few times. V is TRBV7-2 and J is TRBJ1-5; D is perhaps TRBD1 (6 bases). Trimming took off 3 bases at V and 3 bases at J, with 12 bases between the two ends. Germline CDR1 and CDR2: SGHTA and FQGNSA. The CDR3 extends over 15 amino acids. The CDR3 bases are TGTGCCAGCAGCTTGACGGGGGCCTCCAATCAGCCCCAGCATTTT. This codes for CASSLTGASNQPQHF.

The J gene is TRBJ2-3, the V gene TRBV2; D may be TRBD2 (6 bases). Trimming stripped 6 bases from V and 0 bases from J, with 19 bases between. Germline V gene lookup returns CDR1 SNHLY and CDR2 FYNNEI. The CDR3 is 17 residues long. CDR3 region: CASRSRIAEHSTDTQYF. CDR3 coding DNA: TGTGCCAGCAGAAGCCGGATAGCGGAGCATAGCACAGATACGCAGTATTTT.

The chain combines TRBV4-2 with TRBJ1-5; a possible D gene is TRBD1 (5 bases). The CDR3 sequence is 14 residues long. V dropped 5 bases and J dropped 3 bases, with 11 bases sitting between them. Germline loops: CDR1 LGHNA, CDR2 YNFKEQ. The CDR3 sequence is CASSTRQPNQPQHF. The CDR3 region has the DNA TGTGCCAGCAGCACCCGACAGCCCAATCAGCCCCAGCATTTT.

This sequence joins TRBV3-1 (or the pseudogene TRBV3-2) and TRBJ1-2; 7 bases align to TRBD1. CDR1 and CDR2 from the germline V gene are LGHDT and YNNKEL (reference sequence). This CDR3 spans 14 amino acids. The V and J ends lost 0 bases and 8 bases, in that order; junction bases with no gene match: 6. CDR3 coding DNA: TGTGCCAGCAGCCAAGATCTATCCAGGGGGGGCTACACCTTC. Translating gives CASSQDLSRGGYTF.

The J gene is TRBJ2-5, the V gene TRBV7-8, with TRBD2 matching 14 bases. This CDR3 is 19 amino acids long. J gave up 3 bases and V 5 bases, and 14 bases lay outside the gene matches. The germline CDR1 and CDR2 sequences are SGHVS and FQNEAQ. The CDR3 sequence: CASSPARLAGGPREETQYF. The CDR3, as DNA: TGTGCCAGCAGCCCGGCCAGACTAGCGGGAGGGCCAAGGGAAGAGACCCAGTACTTC.